The sequence of this T cell receptor (beta chain) was determined in a study of OX40 agonist ivuxolimab in advanced cancers. Generated by immunoSEQ multiplex PCR, the TCRdb table keeps only in-frame clones and is missing some. The sample shows 59,000 or so clones, 87% of them seen only once. The starting material was CD4+ or CD8+ T cells sorted from blood, obtained in a trial of the OX40 agonist ivuxolimab. The source is an adult with an advanced solid tumor such as melanoma, head and neck, liver or kidney cancer.

The CDR3 spells CASSTTGLADSFYEQYF. DNA of the CDR3: TGTGCCAGCAGCACGACGGGACTAGCGGATTCATTCTACGAGCAGTACTTC. The J gene is TRBJ2-7, the V gene TRBV9; 11 bases map to TRBD2. This CDR3 is built from 17 residues. CDR1 is SGDLS, CDR2 YYNGEE, per germline. V trimming: 4 bases; J trimming: 3 bases; junction bases outside the gene matches: 12.